What follows are 31 T cell receptor beta chains derived from one specimen sequenced in a study of blood T cell repertoires in COVID-19. TCRdb's copy holds only in-frame clones and misses some; the assay was immunoSEQ multiplex PCR. The profile shows about 100,000 clones, approximately 80% of them singletons. Material for sequencing was peripheral blood. These receptors originate from a man between 65 and 80 years old with active or convalescent COVID-19.

Within the sample, this clone is medium-sized. The chain is built from TRBV27 and TRBJ2-7; 8 nucleotides match TRBD1. The J segment lost 2 bases and the V segment lost 4 bases, leaving 7 bases of the junction unmatched. CDR3 size: 15 residues. Germline V CDR1 and CDR2: MNHEY, SMNVEV (reference sequence). The CDR3 region has the DNA TGTGCCAGCAGTTCACTCGGACAGGGCACCTACGAGCAGTACTTC. It translates to CASSSLGQGTYEQYF.

The J gene is TRBJ2-2, the V gene TRBV27; no clear D. CDR3 length: 15 residues. Trimming removed 0 bases from V and 6 bases from J, with 11 bases in between. Germline CDR1 reads MNHEY; CDR2 reads SMNVEV (reference sequence). The CDR3 sequence: CASSLSRRQSGELFF. The CDR3 nucleotides are TGTGCCAGCAGTTTATCCCGCAGGCAATCCGGGGAGCTGTTTTTT.

The chain is built from TRBV4-2 and TRBJ2-7; 13 bases match TRBD2. J was trimmed by 1 base and V by 3 bases; bases with no gene match: 0. CDR1 LGHNA and CDR2 YNFKEQ come from the germline V gene. The CDR3 consists of 15 residues. The CDR3 DNA follows: TGTGCCAGCAGCCAGGGACTAGCGGGGTCCTACGAGCAGTACTTC. Translated: CASSQGLAGSYEQYF.

Only a few counts were recorded for this clone. DNA for the CDR3: TGTGCCAGCAGCTTAGATTCGGGACTAGCTAGGGAGCTGTTTTTT. It encodes CASSLDSGLARELFF. V usage is TRBV11-2 and J usage is TRBJ2-2; 9 positions agree with TRBD2. This CDR3 has 15 amino acids. CDR1 and CDR2 from the germline V gene are SGHAT and FQNNGV. The V segment lost 0 bases and the J segment 9 bases; nucleotides outside the gene matches: 5. Filled out from reference TRBV11-2 and TRBJ2-2, the complete variable domain reads EAGVAQSPRYKIIEKRQSVAFWCNPISGHATLYWYQQILGQGPKLLIQFQNNGVVDDSQLPKDRFSAERLKGVDSTLKIQPAKLEDSAVYLCASSLDSGLARELFFGEGSRLTVL.

The V and J genes are TRBV7-9 and TRBJ1-1; TRBD1 agrees at 7 bases. The germline CDR1 and CDR2 sequences are SEHNR and FQNEAQ (reference sequence). V trimming: 4 bases; J trimming: 2 bases; junction bases outside the gene matches: 4. CDR3 length equals 14 residues. CDR3 coding DNA: TGTGCCAGCAGCTCCGGGACAGCCAACACTGAAGCTTTCTTT. Protein: CASSSGTANTEAFF.

This sequence joins TRBV2 and TRBJ2-2; 7 bases fit TRBD2. The J segment lost 1 base and the V segment lost 8 bases, leaving 4 bases of the junction unmatched. The CDR3 is made up of 14 amino acids. Looked up from germline, CDR1 is SNHLY and CDR2 is FYNNEI. The CDR3 sequence is CASCRGVNTGELFF. The CDR3 DNA is TGTGCCAGCTGTCGGGGGGTGAACACCGGGGAGCTGTTTTTT. Full variable domain (missing parts from reference TRBV2 and TRBJ2-2): EPEVTQTPSHQVTQMGQEVILRCVPISNHLYFYWYRQILGQKVEFLVSFYNNEISEKSEIFDDQFSVERPDGSNFTLKIRSTKLEDSAMYFCASCRGVNTGELFFGEGSRLTVL.

The table lists this clone with many counts. J is TRBJ2-2 and V is TRBV5-5, with 16 nucleotides matching TRBD2. This CDR3 comprises 18 residues. Germline CDR1 reads SGHKS; CDR2 reads YYEKEE (reference sequence). The trim removed 4 bases at V and 1 base at J, leaving 4 bases unmatched. DNA for the CDR3: TGTGCCAGCAGCACGGGACTAGCGGGAGGGAAGAACACCGGGGAGCTGTTTTTT. The encoded protein is CASSTGLAGGKNTGELFF.

The CDR3 is CASSFGGGNEKLFF. The CDR3, as DNA: TGTGCCAGCAGTTTTGGAGGGGGCAATGAAAAACTGTTTTTT. The J gene is TRBJ1-4, the V gene TRBV27; 7 bases fit TRBD1. The CDR3 runs to 14 residues. CDR1 and CDR2 (germline): MNHEY, SMNVEV (reference sequence). The junction had 3 bases not matched to a gene; V was cut back by 3 bases and J by 5 bases.

The chain is built from TRBV4-1 and TRBJ2-3; no firm D call. Germline V gives CDR1 MGHRA, CDR2 YSYEKL. V was shortened by 1 base and J by 0 bases, with 11 bases between the two germline ends. The CDR3 is 16 residues long. CDR3 sequence reads: CASSQGFVTSTDTQYF. DNA for the CDR3: TGCGCCAGCAGCCAAGGCTTCGTTACTAGCACAGATACGCAGTATTTT.

At least ten counts were recorded for this clone. This chain links TRBV9 with TRBJ2-2, with TRBD1 matching over 10 bases. Unmatched junction bases numbered 7, after V lost 4 bases and J lost 7 bases. This CDR3 has 15 amino acids. Germline V CDR1 and CDR2: SGDLS, YYNGEE. The CDR3 region has the DNA TGTGCCAGCAGCCTTGGACAGGGGGTGAGCGGGGAGCTGTTTTTT. As protein: CASSLGQGVSGELFF.

The chain has TRBV25-1 and TRBJ1-1; 7 positions agree with TRBD1. CDR3 length: 15 amino acids. Per germline, CDR1 MGHDK and CDR2 SYGVNS. The junction had 8 bases not matched to a gene; V was cut back by 3 bases and J by 4 bases. CDR3 DNA sequence: TGTGCCAGCAGTGACGAAGGGGGCCGGAGCACTGAAGCTTTCTTT. Translated: CASSDEGGRSTEAFF. Together with reference TRBV25-1 and TRBJ1-1, the CDR3 gives the full variable domain: EADIYQTPRYLVIGTGKKITLECSQTMGHDKMYWYQQDPGMELHLIHYSYGVNSTEKGDLSSESTVSRIRTEHFPLTLESARPSHTSQYLCASSDEGGRSTEAFFGQGTRLTVV.

V gene TRBV10-3 combines with J gene TRBJ1-4; no clear D gene. The CDR3 length is 16 residues. V shed 2 bases and J shed 5 bases, with 15 bases lying between them. The germline V gene has CDR1 ENHRY and CDR2 SYGVKD. The CDR3, as DNA: TGTGCCATCAGTGAGGCCCCCCCGGGTGCGAATGAAAAACTGTTTTTT. Its protein product is CAISEAPPGANEKLFF.

This clone has only a few counts. The same CDR3 is also encoded by other DNA sequences in this sample. The chain employs TRBV7-9 and TRBJ2-7; D gene uncertain. Germline V gene data show CDR1 as SEHNR and CDR2 as FQNEAQ (reference sequence). The V and J ends lost 1 base and 3 bases respectively, with 7 bases between them. This CDR3 region has 13 residues. The CDR3 loop reads CASSLEAGYEQYF. DNA for the CDR3: TGTGCCAGCAGCTTAGAAGCCGGCTACGAGCAGTACTTC.

This sequence joins TRBV30 and TRBJ1-1; D uncertain. V shed 6 bases and J shed 1 base, with 9 bases lying between them. Germline CDR1 and CDR2: GTSNPN and SVGIG (reference sequence). The CDR3 has 12 amino acids. DNA of the CDR3: TGTGCCTGCACCCGGGGGAACACTGAAGCTTTCTTT. Its protein product is CACTRGNTEAFF.

The V call is TRBV4-2, the J call TRBJ2-7; D is possibly TRBD2 (5 bases). V lost 1 base and J lost 7, with 14 bases in between. The length of the CDR3 is 14 residues. The germline gives CDR1 LGHNA, CDR2 YNFKEQ. In DNA form, the CDR3 reads TGTGCCAGCAGCCAAGGCGTGGGAGTGAGGGAGCAGTACTTC. It is translated as CASSQGVGVREQYF.

J is TRBJ2-5 and V is TRBV28; 10 positions agree with TRBD1. The CDR3 totals 15 residues. The trim removed 7 bases at V and 5 bases at J, leaving 10 bases unmatched. Germline V gene sequence: CDR1 MDHEN, CDR2 SYDVKM. The CDR3 reads CASTSFGTGVETQYF. CDR3 in DNA: TGTGCCAGCACGTCGTTTGGGACAGGGGTTGAGACCCAGTACTTC.

The chain employs TRBV5-6 and TRBJ2-7; unclear D gene. The CDR3 loop spans 12 amino acids. Germline assignment: CDR1 SGHDT and CDR2 YYEEEE. Trimming took 0 bases from V and 2 from J, leaving 3 bases between them. The CDR3 protein is CASSLAAYEQYF. CDR3 nucleotide sequence: TGTGCCAGCAGCTTGGCTGCCTACGAGCAGTACTTC.

The chain joins TRBV3-1 (or the pseudogene TRBV3-2) to TRBJ1-4; 7 nucleotides match TRBD1. Germline-derived CDR1 and CDR2 are LGHDT and YNNKEL (reference sequence). V trimming: 5 bases; J trimming: 0 bases; junction bases outside the gene matches: 6. The CDR3 covers 16 residues. As DNA, the CDR3 is TGTGCCAGCAGCACAAAGGGGGCCGCAACTAATGAAAAACTGTTTTTT. This translates into CASSTKGAATNEKLFF.

This clone showed up just once. This chain uses TRBV11-2 with TRBJ2-3; 10 nucleotides line up with TRBD2. Trimming removed 5 bases from V and 2 bases from J; junction bases left unmatched: 13. The CDR3 consists of 18 residues. Per the germline V gene, CDR1 is SGHAT and CDR2 is FQNNGV. This CDR3 reads CASSRRQLAGSLTDTQYF. The CDR3, as DNA: TGTGCCAGCAGCCGCCGGCAACTAGCGGGATCGCTCACAGATACGCAGTATTTT.

The V call is TRBV7-9, the J call TRBJ2-2; D unclear. Trimming removed 5 bases from V and 6 bases from J, with 16 bases in between. In germline, CDR1 is SEHNR, CDR2 FQNEAQ (reference sequence). This CDR3 region has 15 residues. The CDR3 nucleotides read TGTGCCAGCAGCCCCGAAGTTTTTCTAGCCGGGGAGCTGTTTTTT. Translation gives CASSPEVFLAGELFF.

A single count supports this clone. The chain employs TRBV19 and TRBJ1-5; D unclear. Germline V gene lookup returns CDR1 LNHDA and CDR2 SQIVND (reference sequence). Between the trimmed V and J ends, which lost 5 bases and 6 bases, there was a span of 20 bases. The CDR3 consists of 16 residues. In nucleotides, the CDR3 is TGTGCCAGTAGTTCCCTCCTCCCGTCCTCAGGTCAGCCCCAGCATTTT. It specifies CASSSLLPSSGQPQHF. The whole variable domain, filled in from reference TRBV19 and TRBJ1-5, reads DGGITQSPKYLFRKEGQNVTLSCEQNLNHDAMYWYRQDPGQGLRLIYYSQIVNDFQKGDIAEGYSVSREKKESFPLTVTSAQKNPTAFYLCASSSLLPSSGQPQHFGDGTRLSIL.

The rearrangement joins TRBV9 to TRBJ1-2; D might be TRBD1 (6 bases). Germline CDR1 and CDR2: SGDLS and YYNGEE. Trimming took off 2 bases at V and 8 bases at J, with 16 bases between the two ends. This CDR3 has 14 amino acids. The CDR3 region has the DNA TGTGCCAGCAGCGTGCTCGGCAGGGGCTACGGCTACACCTTC. As protein: CASSVLGRGYGYTF. Full variable domain (remainder filled in from reference TRBV9 and TRBJ1-2): DSGVTQTPKHLITATGQRVTLRCSPRSGDLSVYWYQQSLDQGLQFLIQYYNGEERAKGNILERFSAQQFPDLHSELNLSSLELGDSALYFCASSVLGRGYGYTFGSGTRLTVV.

The chain links TRBV10-3 to TRBJ1-5; D remains ambiguous. The CDR3 is 14 amino acids. Looked up from germline, CDR1 is ENHRY and CDR2 is SYGVKD. Trimming removed 2 bases at V and 3 bases at J, with 8 bases between. The CDR3, as DNA: TGTGCCATCAGTGAGGAGGCAAACAATCAGCCCCAGCATTTT. This sequence encodes CAISEEANNQPQHF.

V and J are TRBV7-9 and TRBJ1-2; 10 bases fit TRBD1. This CDR3 has 15 residues. Trimming removed 1 base from V and 7 bases from J; junction bases left unmatched: 6. Germline V gives CDR1 SEHNR, CDR2 FQNEAQ (reference sequence). CDR3 loop: CASSLVSGQGTGYTF. The CDR3 DNA sequence: TGTGCCAGCAGCTTAGTATCGGGACAGGGGACTGGCTACACCTTC. The complete variable domain, with remaining parts taken from reference TRBV7-9 and TRBJ1-2, reads DTGVSQNPRHKITKRGQNVTFRCDPISEHNRLYWYRQTLGQGPEFLTYFQNEAQLEKSRLLSDRFSAERPKGSFSTLEIQRTEQGDSAMYLCASSLVSGQGTGYTFGSGTRLTVV.

The chain joins TRBV5-1 to TRBJ2-5, with 9 bases aligning to TRBD1. The CDR3 spans 15 residues. V shed 3 bases and J 4 bases; nucleotides not matched to a gene: 7. Germline V gives CDR1 SGHRS, CDR2 YFSETQ. For the CDR3, the DNA is TGCGCCAGCAGCTGGGGGACAGGGCGGGTAGAGACCCAGTACTTC. Residues: CASSWGTGRVETQYF.

The sample holds a few counts of this clone. J is TRBJ2-5 and V is TRBV7-6; D perhaps matches TRBD2 (6 bases). Trimming removed 4 bases at V and 4 bases at J, with 16 bases between. This CDR3 is 15 amino acids long. Germline CDR1 reads SGHVS; CDR2 reads FNYEAQ. The CDR3 is CASSSGRQWRETQYF. In DNA form, the CDR3 reads TGTGCCAGCAGCTCGGGGAGGCAATGGAGAGAGACCCAGTACTTC.

The rearrangement uses TRBV5-4 and TRBJ2-3; no firm D call. This CDR3 is 18 amino acids long. Trimming shortened V by 5 bases and J by 3 bases, and 25 bases separated the two germline ends. Germline lookup yields CDR1 SGHNT and CDR2 YYREEE (reference sequence). CDR3 nucleotide sequence: TGTGCCAGCAGTTATTCTCTGGGCCCCCTGGATCCAACAGATACGCAGTATTTT. Amino acids: CASSYSLGPLDPTDTQYF.

The V gene is TRBV19, the J gene TRBJ2-7; TRBD1 is a possible D gene (6 bases). Germline V gene sequence: CDR1 LNHDA, CDR2 SQIVND (reference sequence). V dropped 1 base and J dropped 0 bases, with 10 bases sitting between them. The CDR3 has 15 amino acids. The CDR3 DNA follows: TGTGCCAGTAGTATAGGTTGGGGGCCCTCCTACGAGCAGTACTTC. Residues: CASSIGWGPSYEQYF.

The gene calls are TRBV2 and TRBJ1-2, with a possible D match to TRBD1 (6 bases). The CDR3 contains 16 residues. Per germline, CDR1 SNHLY and CDR2 FYNNEI. V was trimmed by 5 bases and J by 4 bases, leaving 20 bases between them. The CDR3 is CASSRQESLAPYGYTF. CDR3 in DNA: TGTGCCAGCAGTAGACAGGAAAGCCTTGCGCCCTATGGCTACACCTTC.

The chain carries TRBV7-2 and TRBJ1-6, with 7 bases identical to TRBD1. Germline V gene data show CDR1 as SGHTA and CDR2 as FQGNSA. The J segment lost 14 bases and the V segment lost 4 bases, leaving 5 bases of the junction unmatched. The CDR3 loop spans 12 amino acids. The CDR3 is CASSYDRVALHF. The CDR3 nucleotides read TGTGCCAGCAGCTACGACAGGGTCGCCCTCCACTTT.

The chain is built from TRBV3-1 (or the pseudogene TRBV3-2) and TRBJ1-1; 9 bases map to TRBD1. The CDR3 contains 13 residues. Germline V gene data show CDR1 as LGHDT and CDR2 as YNNKEL (reference sequence). J gave up 4 bases and V 5 bases, and 2 bases lay outside the gene matches. The CDR3 protein is CASSDRGGTEAFF. Here the CDR3 DNA reads TGTGCCAGCAGCGACAGGGGGGGCACTGAAGCTTTCTTT.